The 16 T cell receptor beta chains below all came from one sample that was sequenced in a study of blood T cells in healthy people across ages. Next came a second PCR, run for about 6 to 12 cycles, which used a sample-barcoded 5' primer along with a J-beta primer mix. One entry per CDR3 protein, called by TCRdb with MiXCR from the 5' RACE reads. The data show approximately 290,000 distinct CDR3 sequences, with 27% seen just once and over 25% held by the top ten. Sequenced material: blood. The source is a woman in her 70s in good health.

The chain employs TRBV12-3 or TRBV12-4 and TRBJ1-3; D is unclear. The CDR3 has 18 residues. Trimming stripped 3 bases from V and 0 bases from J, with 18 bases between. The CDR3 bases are TGTGCCAGCAGTTTTCAGAGAAACCCAGCGAGCTCTGGAAACACCATATATTTT. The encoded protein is CASSFQRNPASSGNTIYF.

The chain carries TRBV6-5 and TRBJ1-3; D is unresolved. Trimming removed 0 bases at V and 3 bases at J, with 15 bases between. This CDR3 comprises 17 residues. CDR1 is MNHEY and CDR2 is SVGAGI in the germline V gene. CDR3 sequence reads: CASSYSRAGSRGNTIYF. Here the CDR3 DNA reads TGTGCCAGCAGTTACTCGAGGGCCGGGAGCCGTGGAAACACCATATATTTT.

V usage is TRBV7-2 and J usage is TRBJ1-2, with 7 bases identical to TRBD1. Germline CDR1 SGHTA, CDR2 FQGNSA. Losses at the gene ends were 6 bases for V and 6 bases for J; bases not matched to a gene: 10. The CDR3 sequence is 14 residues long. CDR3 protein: CASRKERDSHGYTF. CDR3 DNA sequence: TGTGCCAGCAGGAAAGAAAGGGACAGTCATGGCTACACCTTC.

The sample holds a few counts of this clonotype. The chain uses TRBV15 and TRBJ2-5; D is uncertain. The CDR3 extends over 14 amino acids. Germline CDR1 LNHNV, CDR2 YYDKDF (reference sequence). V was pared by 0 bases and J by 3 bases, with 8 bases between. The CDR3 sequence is CATSRDPAKETQYF. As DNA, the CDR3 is TGTGCCACCAGCAGAGATCCAGCGAAAGAGACCCAGTACTTC.

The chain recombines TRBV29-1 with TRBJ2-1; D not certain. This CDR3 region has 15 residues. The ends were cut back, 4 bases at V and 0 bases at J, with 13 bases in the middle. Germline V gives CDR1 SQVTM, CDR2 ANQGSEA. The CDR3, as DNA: TGCAGCGTTGTTCCGCGAACTGGCTCCTACAATGAGCAGTTCTTC. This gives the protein CSVVPRTGSYNEQFF.

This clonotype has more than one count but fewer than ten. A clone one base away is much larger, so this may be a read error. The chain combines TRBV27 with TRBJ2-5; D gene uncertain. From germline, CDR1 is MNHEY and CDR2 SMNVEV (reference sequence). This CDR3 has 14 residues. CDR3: CAGSLNSEQETQYF. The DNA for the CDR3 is TGTGCCGGCAGTTTGAATAGTGAACAAGAGACCCAGTACTTC.

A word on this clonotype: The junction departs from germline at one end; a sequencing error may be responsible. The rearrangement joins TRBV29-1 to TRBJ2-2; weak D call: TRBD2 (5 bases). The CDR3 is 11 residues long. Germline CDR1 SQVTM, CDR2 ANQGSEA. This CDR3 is CSVVVAGEPFF. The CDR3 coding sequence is TGCAGCGTTGTTGTTGCCGGGGAGCCGTTTTTT.

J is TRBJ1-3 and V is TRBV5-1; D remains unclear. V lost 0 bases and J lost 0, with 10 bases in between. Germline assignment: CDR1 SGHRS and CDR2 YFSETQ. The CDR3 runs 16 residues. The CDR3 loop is CASSLDSSHSGNTIYF. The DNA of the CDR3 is TGCGCCAGCAGCTTGGACAGTTCTCACTCTGGAAACACCATATATTTT.

The CDR3 DNA is TGTGCCAGCTCAGGGGGCCTGACAGATACGCAGTATTTT. Its protein is CASSGGLTDTQYF. The chain joins TRBV18 to TRBJ2-3; tentative D call: TRBD1 (6 bases). The ends were cut back, 5 bases at V and 3 bases at J, with 9 bases in the middle. The CDR3 has 13 amino acids. Germline assignment: CDR1 KGHSH and CDR2 LQKENI.

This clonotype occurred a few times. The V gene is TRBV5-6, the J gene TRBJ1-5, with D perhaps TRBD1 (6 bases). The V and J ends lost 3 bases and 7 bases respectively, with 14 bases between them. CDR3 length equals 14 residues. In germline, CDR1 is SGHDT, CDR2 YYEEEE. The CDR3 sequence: CASSYGGAGQPQHF. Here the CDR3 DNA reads TGTGCCAGCAGCTATGGGGGCGCAGGGCAGCCCCAGCATTTT. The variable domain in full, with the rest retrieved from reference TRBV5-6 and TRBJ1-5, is DAGVTQSPTHLIKTRGQQVTLRCSPKSGHDTVSWYQQALGQGPQFIFQYYEEEERQRGNFPDRFSGHQFPNYSSELNVNALLLGDSALYLCASSYGGAGQPQHFGDGTRLSIL.

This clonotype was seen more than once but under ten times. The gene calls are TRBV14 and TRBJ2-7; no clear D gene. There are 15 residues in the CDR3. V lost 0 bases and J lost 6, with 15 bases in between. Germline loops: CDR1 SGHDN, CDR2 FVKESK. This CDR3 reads CASSQDLTAMREQYF. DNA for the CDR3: TGTGCCAGCAGCCAAGATTTGACGGCCATGCGCGAGCAGTACTTC.

The CDR3 bases are TGCAGCGCTCGAACGGGGGTGACCGCTAACTATGGCTACACCTTC. Translation: CSARTGVTANYGYTF. The chain carries TRBV29-1 and TRBJ1-2, with D possibly matching TRBD1 (5 bases). CDR1 and CDR2 from the germline V gene are SQVTM and ANQGSEA. Trimming left V 7 bases short and J 0 bases short, with 18 bases between. The CDR3 is 15 residues long.

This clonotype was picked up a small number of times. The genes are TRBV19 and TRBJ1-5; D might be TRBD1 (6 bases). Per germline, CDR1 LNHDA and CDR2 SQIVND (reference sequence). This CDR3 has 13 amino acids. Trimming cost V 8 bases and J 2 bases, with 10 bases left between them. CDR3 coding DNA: TGTGCCAGTGATTCAGGGGGCAATCAGCCCCAGCATTTT. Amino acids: CASDSGGNQPQHF. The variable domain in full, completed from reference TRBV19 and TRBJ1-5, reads DGGITQSPKYLFRKEGQNVTLSCEQNLNHDAMYWYRQDPGQGLRLIYYSQIVNDFQKGDIAEGYSVSREKKESFPLTVTSAQKNPTAFYLCASDSGGNQPQHFGDGTRLSIL.

The CDR3 reads CASSYTSGRPYNEQFF. CDR3 nucleotide sequence: TGTGCCAGCAGCTATACTAGCGGGAGGCCCTACAATGAGCAGTTCTTC. This chain connects TRBV6-4 to TRBJ2-1; 12 bases fit TRBD2. The V segment lost 6 bases and the J segment 2 bases; nucleotides outside the gene matches: 5. Germline CDR1 MRHNA, CDR2 SNTAGT. The CDR3 is 16 amino acids.

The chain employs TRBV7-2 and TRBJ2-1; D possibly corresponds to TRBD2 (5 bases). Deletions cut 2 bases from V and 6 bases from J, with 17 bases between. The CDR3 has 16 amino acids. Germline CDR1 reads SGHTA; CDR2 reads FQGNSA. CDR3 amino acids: CASSLSRLAGINEQFF. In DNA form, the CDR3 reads TGTGCCAGCAGCTTAAGTAGGCTAGCCGGCATCAATGAGCAGTTCTTC.

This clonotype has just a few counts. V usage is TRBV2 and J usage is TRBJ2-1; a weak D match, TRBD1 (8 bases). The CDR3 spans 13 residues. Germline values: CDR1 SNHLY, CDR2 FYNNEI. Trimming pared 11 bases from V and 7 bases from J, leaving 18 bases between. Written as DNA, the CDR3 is TGTGCCGGGGGGGACAGGCTGGAGAATGAGCAGTTCTTC. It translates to CAGGDRLENEQFF.